The rows below give T cell receptor beta chains drawn from one sample of a study of somatic mutations in cytotoxic T cells in rheumatoid arthritis. The method was immunoSEQ multiplex PCR; TCRdb's version includes in-frame clones alone and lacks a portion of them. The data contain approximately 18,000 clones, 80% of them singletons. The specimen was CD8+ T cells sorted from blood. All receptors come from an adult with rheumatoid arthritis. Each CDR3 is given with its conserved first and last residue. Each record gives: J gene, V gene, CDR3 protein.

>TRBJ1-3|TRBV19
CASLKSSGNTIYF
>TRBJ1-6|TRBV11-2
CASSPGGTEDSPLHF
>TRBJ2-5|TRBV25-1
CATPGQHQPEETQYF
>TRBJ2-3|TRBV19
CASSPRLSSRTDTQYF
>TRBJ1-1|TRBV4-1
CASSLGRNMNTEAFF
>TRBJ1-2|TRBV2
CASWAVGDRGYTF
>TRBJ2-3|TRBV9
CASSLAGDTDTQYF
>TRBJ1-2|TRBV12-2
CASRLNLREGRNRQRGYTF
>TRBJ2-3|TRBV5-1
CASRSVRRLGSVPTDTQYF
>TRBJ2-1|TRBV2
CAGRGGYNEQFF
>TRBJ1-4|TRBV28
CASRGGSKLFF
>TRBJ1-1|TRBV7-2
CASSWGGTEAFF
>TRBJ2-6|TRBV9
CASSSPTEGSGANVLTF
>TRBJ1-4|TRBV5-6
CASSLGGYGNEKLFF